The rows below give T cell receptor beta chains drawn from one sample of a study of T cell clonotyping in hematopoietic cell transplantation. Sequencing used immunoSEQ multiplex PCR; TCRdb keeps in-frame clones, though not all of them. The sample has 35,000 to 45,000 clones; 85% to 95% are singletons. Specimen: peripheral blood mononuclear cells, collected before stem cell transplant. The receptors come from a man aged 35-49 years with chronic myeloid leukemia. Some clones in this sample may be carry-over from other donors' samples. The CDR3 runs from the conserved cysteine through the conserved F or W. The order of the fields is CDR3 length, D gene, V gene, J gene, CDR3 DNA, CDR3 protein. The D gene is left open where the match is weak.

length: 15; D: TRBD1; V: TRBV28; J: TRBJ1-6; DNA: TGTGCCATCGCGGACAGGGGGGGCTATAATTCACCCCTCCACTTT; CDR3: CAIADRGGYNSPLHF
length: 13; D: -; V: TRBV11-1; J: TRBJ1-1; DNA: TGTGCCAGCAGCTTAGCAGCTAACACTGAAGCTTTCTTT; CDR3: CASSLAANTEAFF
length: 15; D: TRBD2; V: TRBV28; J: TRBJ2-7; DNA: TGTGCCAGCAGGCGGGGGGGAGGGGATTCCGGGGAGCAGTACTTC; CDR3: CASRRGGGDSGEQYF
length: 11; D: -; V: TRBV6-5; J: TRBJ2-1; DNA: TGTGCCAGCAGTTACGGCTATGAGCAGTTCTTC; CDR3: CASSYGYEQFF
length: 14; D: -; V: TRBV2; J: TRBJ2-5; DNA: TGTGCCAGCAGTGATCAGAGCGCTGGGACATCCATTAACTTC; CDR3: CASSDQSAGTSINF
length: 13; D: -; V: TRBV27; J: TRBJ2-7; DNA: TGTGCCAGCAGTTTGGGAGTCCCCTACGAGCAGTACTTC; CDR3: CASSLGVPYEQYF
length: 15; D: TRBD1; V: TRBV5-6; J: TRBJ1-2; DNA: TGTGCCAGCAGCTTCCCCGGGACAGGTTACTATGGCTACACCTTC; CDR3: CASSFPGTGYYGYTF
length: 15; D: -; V: TRBV4-3; J: TRBJ2-5; DNA: TGCGCCAGCAGCCAAACCCGGGGTTTCACAGAAACCCAGTACTTC; CDR3: CASSQTRGFTETQYF
length: 12; D: -; V: TRBV28; J: TRBJ1-6; DNA: TGTGCCAGCGGCCCCGGGACTCTCCGTCCCCACTTT; CDR3: CASGPGTLRPHF
length: 16; D: -; V: TRBV5-8; J: TRBJ2-3; DNA: TGTGCCAGCAGCTTGGTCCGAGGGCTAAACACAGATACGCAGTATTTT; CDR3: CASSLVRGLNTDTQYF
length: 14; D: -; V: TRBV5-1; J: TRBJ2-7; DNA: TGCGCCAGCAAGGAGGGCACCGTGGACTACGAGCAGTACTTC; CDR3: CASKEGTVDYEQYF
length: 14; D: -; V: TRBV14; J: TRBJ2-2; DNA: TGTGCCAGCAGCTATATCAGAGGTACCGGGGAGCTGTTTTTT; CDR3: CASSYIRGTGELFF
length: 14; D: -; V: TRBV6-1; J: TRBJ1-1; DNA: TGTGCCAGCATCAAGGTAGAGTCAAACACTGAAGCTTTCTTT; CDR3: CASIKVESNTEAFF
length: 14; D: -; V: TRBV19; J: TRBJ1-5; DNA: TGTGCCAGTAGTATGGTACAGGAAAATCAGCCCCAGCATTTT; CDR3: CASSMVQENQPQHF
length: 15; D: -; V: TRBV6-5; J: TRBJ2-7; DNA: TGTGCCAGCAGTTACTCGGCCCAGGTGACCTACGAGCAGTACTTC; CDR3: CASSYSAQVTYEQYF
length: 15; D: -; V: TRBV9; J: TRBJ1-2; DNA: TGTGCCAGCAGCGTACTTGGCAGGGGTAACCATGGCTACACCTTC; CDR3: CASSVLGRGNHGYTF
length: 15; D: -; V: TRBV18; J: TRBJ2-3; DNA: TGTGCCAGCCGGGACAACGGGTTTAACGCAGATACGCAGTATTTT; CDR3: CASRDNGFNADTQYF
length: 16; D: -; V: TRBV11-2; J: TRBJ2-1; DNA: TGTGCCAGCAGCTTGTTGTGGCCAAGCTCCTACAATGAGCAGTTCTTC; CDR3: CASSLLWPSSYNEQFF
length: 16; D: -; V: TRBV5-6; J: TRBJ2-3; DNA: TGTGCCAGCAGCTCTGGGAGCGTCTGGCGCACAGATACGCAGTATTTT; CDR3: CASSSGSVWRTDTQYF
length: 14; D: TRBD1; V: TRBV6-5; J: TRBJ2-1; DNA: TGTGCCGTGTCCGGGACAGGGGACTACAATGAGCAGTTCTTC; CDR3: CAVSGTGDYNEQFF
length: 13; D: TRBD1; V: TRBV10-3; J: TRBJ1-1; DNA: TGTGCCATTTGCGGGACAGGGGAAACTGAAGCTTTCTTT; CDR3: CAICGTGETEAFF
length: 13; D: -; V: TRBV5-6; J: TRBJ1-2; DNA: TGTGCCAGCAGCGCGGTTGGCAACTATGGCTACACCTTC; CDR3: CASSAVGNYGYTF